The 27 T cell receptor beta chains listed next were all sequenced from one sample in a study of blood T cell repertoires in COVID-19. Using immunoSEQ multiplex PCR, the repertoire was profiled, and TCRdb retains in-frame clones only, with some absent. The data show some 190,000 clones, around 84% seen once. The material sequenced was peripheral blood. The receptor set was obtained from a human donor in a cohort sampled during active COVID-19.

The chain recombines TRBV2 with TRBJ2-6; 8 bases are a match to TRBD1. The germline V gene has CDR1 SNHLY and CDR2 FYNNEI. This CDR3 is 15 amino acids long. Trimming took 6 bases from V and 2 from J; bases not matched to a gene: 3. CDR3 in DNA: TGTGCCAGCAGCCCGACAGGGGCTGGGGCCAACGTCCTGACTTTC. This encodes CASSPTGAGANVLTF.

The rearrangement uses TRBV19 and TRBJ2-5; maybe TRBD2 (7 bases). The V gene's germline CDR1 is LNHDA and CDR2 SQIVND (reference sequence). This CDR3 comprises 15 residues. Trimming cost V 2 bases and J 4 bases, with 14 bases left between them. The CDR3 loop is CASSIKGGAGETQYF. The CDR3 DNA reads as TGTGCCAGTAGTATAAAGGGGGGGGCGGGAGAGACCCAGTACTTC.

The gene calls are TRBV29-1 and TRBJ1-5; D ambiguous. Germline V gene data show CDR1 as SQVTM and CDR2 as ANQGSEA. This CDR3 has 13 residues. V was trimmed by 2 bases and J by 7 bases, leaving 12 bases between them. Written as DNA, the CDR3 is TGCAGCGTTGAATTTGTTTCTGGCCAGCCCCAGCATTTT. Amino acids: CSVEFVSGQPQHF.

The V gene is TRBV19, the J gene TRBJ2-1; 12 positions agree with TRBD2. The CDR3 has 16 residues. J lost 7 bases, V lost 2 bases, and 6 bases had no gene match. Germline V lookup: CDR1 LNHDA, CDR2 SQIVND (reference sequence). CDR3 protein: CASSISSSGGENEQFF. CDR3 nucleotides: TGTGCCAGTAGTATATCCTCTAGCGGGGGGGAAAATGAGCAGTTCTTC.

The CDR3 DNA reads as TGTGCCAGCAGCGAAGGACTAGCGGGGACAGATACGCAGTATTTT. Translating it yields CASSEGLAGTDTQYF. V gene TRBV3-1 (or the pseudogene TRBV3-2) combines with J gene TRBJ2-3; 12 bases line up with TRBD2. V was clipped by 5 bases and J by 3 bases; unmatched bases: 3. Germline assignment: CDR1 LGHDT and CDR2 YNNKEL (reference sequence). The CDR3 extends over 15 amino acids.

This clone was counted a single time. The V gene is TRBV30, the J gene TRBJ1-2; TRBD1 is a possible D gene (6 bases). The length of the CDR3 is 12 residues. Germline CDR1 GTSNPN, CDR2 SVGIG (reference sequence). Trimming took 7 bases from V and 8 from J, leaving 17 bases between them. CDR3 amino acids: CASWTGGGGYTF. The CDR3 DNA reads TGTGCCTCTTGGACCGGGGGGGGCGGCTACACCTTC.

The chain combines TRBV5-1 with TRBJ2-3, with a weak D call TRBD1 (6 bases). Germline CDR1 is SGHRS and CDR2 is YFSETQ. The CDR3 spans 15 residues. V was trimmed by 2 bases and J by 4 bases, leaving 14 bases between them. The CDR3 DNA is TGCGCCAGCAGCTTAGCTACAGGGCCCGCAGATACGCAGTATTTT. Protein: CASSLATGPADTQYF.

The rearrangement joins TRBV19 to TRBJ1-5, with a possible D match to TRBD1 (6 bases). Germline CDR1 LNHDA, CDR2 SQIVND (reference sequence). V was pared by 7 bases and J by 2 bases, with 12 bases between. The CDR3 is made up of 14 amino acids. In DNA form, the CDR3 reads TGTGCCAGTAATAACAGGGATCGCAATCAGCCCCAGCATTTT. Protein product: CASNNRDRNQPQHF.

The chain recombines TRBV6-5 with TRBJ2-7; 7 bases match TRBD2. Germline V lookup: CDR1 MNHEY, CDR2 SVGAGI. V shed 0 bases, J shed 2 bases, and the junction held 7 bases outside the gene matches. The length of the CDR3 is 16 residues. Here the CDR3 DNA reads TGTGCCAGCAGTTACTCGGGGTCTAGCGGTCCCTACGAGCAGTACTTC. Amino acids: CASSYSGSSGPYEQYF.

The chain is built from TRBV7-9 and TRBJ1-2; weak D call: TRBD1 (6 bases). In germline, CDR1 is SEHNR, CDR2 FQNEAQ (reference sequence). CDR3 length: 14 residues. V lost 2 bases, J lost 3 bases, and 10 bases lay in between. The CDR3 reads CASSLTGLDYGYTF. The CDR3 nucleotides read TGTGCCAGCAGCTTAACAGGGCTCGACTATGGCTACACCTTC.

The J gene is TRBJ1-1, the V gene TRBV18; D call uncertain. Germline V gene sequence: CDR1 KGHSH, CDR2 LQKENI. The CDR3 is made up of 13 amino acids. V lost 3 bases and J 3 bases, leaving 8 bases between the germline ends. This chain's CDR3 is CASSPLEDTEAFF. As DNA, the CDR3 is TGTGCCAGCTCACCTCTGGAGGACACTGAAGCTTTCTTT.

This clone was counted between two and nine times. The chain employs TRBV9 and TRBJ2-3, with TRBD2 identical over 12 bases. Losses at the gene ends were 4 bases for V and 0 bases for J; bases not matched to a gene: 3. The CDR3 length is 16 residues. CDR1 and CDR2 (germline): SGDLS, YYNGEE. The CDR3: CASSKGLAGSTDTQYF. In DNA, the CDR3 is TGTGCCAGCAGCAAGGGACTAGCGGGCAGCACAGATACGCAGTATTTT.

The rearrangement joins TRBV5-1 to TRBJ2-3, with unresolved D. Trimming cost V 1 base and J 1 base, with 16 bases left between them. The CDR3 covers 17 residues. Germline lookup yields CDR1 SGHRS and CDR2 YFSETQ. The DNA for the CDR3 is TGCGCCAGCAGCTTGTTACAAAATATTGGTGGCACAGATACGCAGTATTTT. This sequence encodes CASSLLQNIGGTDTQYF.

This chain's CDR3 is CASSRYTGEYTEAFF. CDR3 coding DNA: TGTGCCAGCAGCCGTTACACAGGGGAGTACACTGAAGCTTTCTTT. The chain links TRBV7-9 to TRBJ1-1; 7 bases are a match to TRBD1. Trimming at V came to 5 bases and at J to 3 bases, leaving 9 bases not matched to a gene. CDR1 SEHNR and CDR2 FQNEAQ come from the germline V gene (reference sequence). CDR3 size: 15 residues.

This clone was found a few times. The same CDR3 also results from other DNA sequences found in this sample. The chain employs TRBV2 and TRBJ2-3, with 9 nucleotides matching TRBD2. The length of the CDR3 is 15 residues. Per germline, CDR1 SNHLY and CDR2 FYNNEI. V was clipped by 2 bases and J by 1 base; unmatched bases: 1. CDR3 residues: CASSELAGRTDTQYF. The CDR3, as DNA: TGTGCCAGCAGTGAACTAGCGGGACGCACAGATACGCAGTATTTT.

This chain uses TRBV27 with TRBJ2-7; 11 bases fit TRBD2. Germline CDR1 is MNHEY and CDR2 is SMNVEV (reference sequence). The CDR3 is 15 residues long. The V gene end was trimmed by 6 bases and the J gene end by 4 bases; junction bases not matched to a gene: 8. The CDR3 DNA sequence: TGTGCCAGCAGAAGCCTTACTAGCGGGAGTTACGAGCAGTACTTC. It is translated as CASRSLTSGSYEQYF.

The rearrangement uses TRBV27 and TRBJ1-1; weak D call: TRBD1 (6 bases). Trimming stripped 3 bases from V and 1 base from J, with 12 bases between. Looked up from germline, CDR1 is MNHEY and CDR2 is SMNVEV (reference sequence). The CDR3 is 15 amino acids. This CDR3 reads CASSLHREWNTEAFF. The CDR3 DNA sequence: TGTGCCAGCAGTTTGCACAGGGAGTGGAACACTGAAGCTTTCTTT.

This chain connects TRBV5-1 to TRBJ2-3; the match to TRBD1 covers 11 bases. Germline V CDR1 and CDR2: SGHRS, YFSETQ. Trimming took 4 bases from V and 0 from J; bases not matched to a gene: 4. This CDR3 comprises 16 residues. CDR3: CASSIGQGASTDTQYF. CDR3 nucleotides: TGCGCCAGCAGCATAGGACAGGGGGCTAGCACAGATACGCAGTATTTT.

CDR3 nucleotide sequence: TGTGCCAGCAGTTACGGGGACAGGCGGGGCACTGAAGCTTTCTTT. Amino acids: CASSYGDRRGTEAFF. The chain is built from TRBV6-5 and TRBJ1-1; TRBD1 matches 8 bases. Germline CDR1 and CDR2: MNHEY and SVGAGI. Losses at the gene ends were 2 bases for V and 4 bases for J; bases not matched to a gene: 6. The CDR3 spans 15 residues.

The CDR3 nucleotides are TGTGCCAGCAGCTTATGGACTAGCGGGGTTTACAATGAGCAGTTCTTC. Translated: CASSLWTSGVYNEQFF. V gene TRBV5-6 combines with J gene TRBJ2-1; 12 bases line up with TRBD2. Trimming removed 2 bases from V and 4 bases from J; junction bases left unmatched: 4. The CDR3 is made up of 16 amino acids. In germline, CDR1 is SGHDT, CDR2 YYEEEE. The full variable domain, with the rest looked up from reference TRBV5-6 and TRBJ2-1, is DAGVTQSPTHLIKTRGQQVTLRCSPKSGHDTVSWYQQALGQGPQFIFQYYEEEERQRGNFPDRFSGHQFPNYSSELNVNALLLGDSALYLCASSLWTSGVYNEQFFGPGTRLTVL.

The rearrangement uses TRBV5-1 and TRBJ2-7; TRBD1 is a possible D gene (6 bases). The CDR3 covers 15 residues. Between the trimmed V and J ends, which lost 4 bases and 2 bases, there was a span of 16 bases. Germline CDR1 is SGHRS and CDR2 is YFSETQ. The DNA of the CDR3 is TGCGCCAGCAGCCTAAACAGGGTAGGTCCCTACGAGCAGTACTTC. This encodes CASSLNRVGPYEQYF.

The chain links TRBV29-1 to TRBJ2-7; D remains ambiguous. Germline V lookup: CDR1 SQVTM, CDR2 ANQGSEA. The germline V and J ends were trimmed by 2 bases and 6 bases, with 11 bases remaining between them. The CDR3 has 12 amino acids. The CDR3 DNA reads as TGCAGCGTTGAATCCAGTTCATCCGAGCAGTACGTC. Amino acid sequence: CSVESSSSEQYV.

V gene TRBV14 combines with J gene TRBJ2-7; the match to TRBD1 covers 7 bases. The CDR3 is made up of 14 amino acids. CDR1 is SGHDN and CDR2 is FVKESK in the germline V gene. V was clipped by 5 bases and J by 6 bases; unmatched bases: 10. In nucleotides, the CDR3 is TGTGCCAGCAGCATCCTACAGGGGATTGGCGAGCAGTACTTC. Its translation: CASSILQGIGEQYF. Full variable domain (outside the CDR3, taken from reference TRBV14 and TRBJ2-7): EAGVTQFPSHSVIEKGQTVTLRCDPISGHDNLYWYRRVMGKEIKFLLHFVKESKQDESGMPNNRFLAERTGGTYSTLKVQPAELEDSGVYFCASSILQGIGEQYFGPGTRLTVT.

The gene calls are TRBV29-1 and TRBJ2-1, with 8 bases lining up with TRBD1. In germline, CDR1 is SQVTM, CDR2 ANQGSEA. This CDR3 is built from 15 residues. Trimming at V came to 3 bases and at J to 0 bases, leaving 4 bases not matched to a gene. CDR3 loop: CSVEKTGGSYNEQFF. The CDR3 DNA reads as TGCAGCGTTGAGAAAACAGGGGGCTCCTACAATGAGCAGTTCTTC.

This chain joins TRBV18 and TRBJ2-7; 8 nucleotides agree with TRBD1. After removal of 8 bases from V and 3 bases from J, the junction contained 21 bases not matched to a gene. This CDR3 has 18 amino acids. The germline gives CDR1 KGHSH, CDR2 LQKENI. CDR3 amino acids: CASLPTRETGAICYEQYV. The CDR3 coding sequence is TGTGCCAGCCTGCCTACCAGGGAGACAGGGGCGATCTGCTACGAGCAGTACGTC.

V is TRBV27 and J is TRBJ2-1; 8 bases align to TRBD1. Germline CDR1 MNHEY, CDR2 SMNVEV (reference sequence). The CDR3 is 13 residues long. With 6 bases clipped from V and 6 bases from J, the junction kept 4 bases outside the gene matches. Here the CDR3 DNA reads TGTGCCAGCAGAGGACAGGGTGCCAATGAGCAGTTCTTC. Amino acid sequence: CASRGQGANEQFF.

V gene TRBV19 combines with J gene TRBJ1-5, with TRBD1 matching 7 bases. V gave up 5 bases and J gave up 4 bases; unmatched junction bases: 14. This CDR3 spans 17 amino acids. Per the germline V gene, CDR1 is LNHDA and CDR2 is SQIVND (reference sequence). The CDR3 loop is CASSALPGGRVNQPQHF. CDR3 sequence (DNA): TGTGCCAGTAGTGCCCTCCCAGGGGGAAGAGTAAATCAGCCCCAGCATTTT.